This TCR beta chain was sequenced for a study of blood T cell repertoires in COVID-19. Overall study: COVID-19 samples from acute and convalescent phases originated in the United States, Italy and Spain. T cells, B-cell-depleted T cells, or PBMCs provided the cDNA or gDNA that served as material.

Patients of the Seattle cohort, enrolled during active infection, were followed longitudinally. This clone came up a few times. In the original workflow: By means of reference gene primer amplification, nucleated cell counts were estimated. TCRdb keeps only in-frame clones here, not all; method: immunoSEQ multiplex PCR. From that table come the V and J calls and clone size; the DNA was used to work out D and trimming. The data show nearly 70,000 clones, with around nine tenths seen just once and around 3.6% held by the top ten. Germline values: CDR1 SNHLY, CDR2 FYNNEI. The CDR3 consists of 18 residues. Trimming took 0 bases from V and 3 from J, leaving 18 bases between them.

Specimen: peripheral blood. The clonotype comes from a woman aged 45 to 65 with COVID-19, enrolled during active disease. The chain couples TRBV2 to TRBJ1-5; possible D gene TRBD1, 5 bases. The DNA of the CDR3 is TGTGCCAGCAGTGAAGCGCTCCAATGGAGACAGAACAATCAGCCCCAGCATTTT. It specifies CASSEALQWRQNNQPQHF.